This TCR beta chain originates from a study of glioma-infiltrating T cells. The study's findings and limits: Only very few CDR3 sequences appeared in both tissue and blood. Non-neoplastic patients had below-expected tissue-blood divergence, while all gliomas exceeded expectation.

Worth noting for this clonotype: Its antigen is unidentified.

Germline V CDR1 and CDR2: SGHTA, FQGTGA. This CDR3 has 13 residues. V was trimmed by 6 bases and J by 5 bases, leaving 14 bases between them. Using RNA template, CDR3s of TCR alpha and beta were amplified with iRepertoire arm-PCR. Input was roughly 100-450 ng of tissue mRNA or PBMC total RNA. TCRdb reprocessed the multiplex PCR reads with MiXCR, giving one entry per CDR3 protein. The repertoire holds approximately 120,000 distinct CDR3 sequences, approximately 25% seen once, with 12% to 15% in the top ten. Sequenced input: glioma tissue, nonneoplastic brain tissue, or PBMCs (not recorded which). The sequence was collected from a human donor with low-grade glioma or glioblastoma, undergoing nonglioma brain surgery, or in good health (not recorded which). The chain uses TRBV7-3 and TRBJ2-7; possibly TRBD1 for D (6 bases). This CDR3 reads CASRPGAIHEQYF. The DNA for the CDR3 is TGTGCCAGCAGACCAGGGGCAATCCACGAGCAGTACTTC.